This T cell receptor beta chain was found in a study of T cell repertoires in cytomegalovirus infection. Study context: CMV epitopes in the study were HLA-C-restricted (recently identified) and HLA-B-restricted (well studied).

In regard to this clonotype: The antigen is not known.

Germline CDR1 SNHLY, CDR2 FYNNEI. This CDR3 region has 13 residues. With 7 bases clipped from V and 6 bases from J, the junction kept 6 bases outside the gene matches. In TCRdb, the reads were re-called with MiXCR into one record per CDR3 protein. Seen here are roughly 570,000 distinct CDR3 sequences, 40% observed once, and the top ten hold roughly 50%. The source of this sequence is a human donor in good health (CMV status not recorded). Some clones in this sample may be carry-over from other donors' samples. The chain joins TRBV2 to TRBJ2-3; 8 bases fit TRBD2. The sequencing here drew on cultured PBMCs, taken from culture after CMV antigen stimulation. The CDR3 is CASKKSGSDTQYF. CDR3 DNA sequence: TGTGCCAGCAAGAAGAGCGGGAGTGATACGCAGTATTTT.